The clone carrying this TCR beta chain was detected only a few times. This sample is part of a study of blood T cell repertoires in COVID-19. Study-wide background: Samples came from the United States, Italy and Spain, spanning acute and convalescent COVID-19. Sample material is recorded as cDNA or gDNA derived from T cells, B-cell-depleted T cells, or PBMCs.

Methods used by the authors: Cell counts per sample came from amplifying reference gene primers. Some clones are missing from TCRdb's copy, which holds only in-frame ones; the method was immunoSEQ multiplex PCR. The V and J calls and the clone size are those of that table, but D and trimming were determined from the DNA. The data hold roughly 70,000 clones, with roughly 91% observed a single time. The germline CDR1 and CDR2 sequences are SGHNT and YYREEE (reference sequence). This CDR3 has 17 amino acids. V was clipped by 2 bases and J by 0 bases; unmatched bases: 9. This receptor was obtained from a human donor in a cohort sampled during active COVID-19. The sequenced sample was peripheral blood. V gene TRBV5-4 combines with J gene TRBJ2-3; 7 bases agree with TRBD1. The CDR3 DNA reads as TGTGCCAGCAGCTTCCCAGGGGGACGTAGTAGCACAGATACGCAGTATTTT. It codes for CASSFPGGRSSTDTQYF.